Listed below are T cell receptor beta chains from one sample, sequenced in a study of blood T cell repertoires in COVID-19. Assay used: immunoSEQ multiplex PCR; TCRdb lists only in-frame clones, some missing. The sample has about 370,000 clones; around 89% are singletons. Sequences were obtained from peripheral blood. The receptors were gathered from a woman aged 25 to 39 with COVID-19, enrolled during active disease. Both conserved end residues are trimmed from each CDR3.

V: TRBV5-4; J: TRBJ1-6; length: 12; CDR3: ASSFEHDNSPLH
V: TRBV11-3; J: TRBJ2-3; length: 14; CDR3: ASSLESGGLTDTQY
V: TRBV15; J: TRBJ2-3; length: 16; CDR3: ATSSLAGGRPSTDTQY
V: TRBV9; J: TRBJ1-2; length: 16; CDR3: ASSPTRGDRIASRGYT
V: TRBV27; J: TRBJ2-3; length: 13; CDR3: ASSPTTSGGGTQY
V: TRBV19; J: TRBJ2-3; length: 12; CDR3: ASSIGGYTDTQY
V: TRBV9; J: TRBJ2-3; length: 15; CDR3: ASSSRPSGTGTDTQY
V: TRBV4-1; J: TRBJ2-3; length: 12; CDR3: ASRGDRETDTQY
V: TRBV24-1; J: TRBJ2-3; length: 13; CDR3: ATSGSIGREDTQY
V: TRBV6-4; J: TRBJ2-5; length: 13; CDR3: ASSGQAGGRETQY
V: TRBV7-6; J: TRBJ2-1; length: 17; CDR3: ASSLPGQGALSSYNEQF
V: TRBV25-1; J: TRBJ2-4; length: 13; CDR3: ASSDHTGAKNIQY
V: TRBV12-3/TRBV12-4; J: TRBJ2-5; length: 11; CDR3: ASSLGARRPQY
V: TRBV18; J: TRBJ2-3; length: 16; CDR3: ASSPQDRTSADTDTQY
V: TRBV7-6; J: TRBJ2-5; length: 14; CDR3: ASSHRPLAEQETQY
V: TRBV24-1; J: TRBJ2-1; length: 15; CDR3: ATSDTRLAGGRNEQF
V: TRBV15; J: TRBJ1-6; length: 13; CDR3: ATSTNQAYNSPLH
V: TRBV5-1; J: TRBJ2-2; length: 14; CDR3: ASSDLTGINTGELF
V: TRBV5-4; J: TRBJ2-7; length: 14; CDR3: ASSLGLAGGVGEQY
V: TRBV19; J: TRBJ1-1; length: 11; CDR3: ASSAQGDTEAF
V: TRBV6-1; J: TRBJ2-2; length: 14; CDR3: ASSVLQGQNTGELF
V: TRBV3-1/TRBV3-2; J: TRBJ1-2; length: 12; CDR3: ASSHLEGSYGYT
V: TRBV10-3; J: TRBJ1-2; length: 11; CDR3: AISEGQGGGYT
V: TRBV4-1; J: TRBJ2-5; length: 12; CDR3: ASSQVGLQETQY
V: TRBV3-1/TRBV3-2; J: TRBJ2-1; length: 14; CDR3: ASSQPSLAGNNEQF
V: TRBV5-4; J: TRBJ2-3; length: 15; CDR3: ASSSTGGRGGIDTQY
V: TRBV7-9; J: TRBJ2-1; length: 12; CDR3: ASRLPYDYNEQF
V: TRBV11-3; J: TRBJ2-7; length: 15; CDR3: ASSARTGGLNKNEQY
V: TRBV7-2; J: TRBJ2-2; length: 14; CDR3: ASSTPRGGNTGELF
V: TRBV7-2; J: TRBJ2-1; length: 10; CDR3: ASSWGGNEQF
V: TRBV28; J: TRBJ2-2; length: 14; CDR3: ASKLAGAGDTGELF
V: TRBV7-6; J: TRBJ2-3; length: 14; CDR3: ASSPSLGSGGDTQY
V: TRBV7-6; J: TRBJ1-3; length: 15; CDR3: ASSTRNRDSSGNTIY
V: TRBV18; J: TRBJ2-6; length: 15; CDR3: ASSPVPPGAGANVLT
V: TRBV9; J: TRBJ2-5; length: 13; CDR3: ASSVGTADQETQY
V: TRBV19; J: TRBJ1-6; length: 10; CDR3: ASGREKSPLH
V: TRBV28; J: TRBJ2-1; length: 14; CDR3: ASSSLRWISYNEQF
V: TRBV7-9; J: TRBJ2-1; length: 11; CDR3: ASSSGLIHEQF
V: TRBV19; J: TRBJ1-2; length: 13; CDR3: ASSGRDVGNYGYT
V: TRBV27; J: TRBJ2-7; length: 13; CDR3: ASSLSGRGAYEQY
V: TRBV6-5; J: TRBJ2-1; length: 12; CDR3: ASRSSGSYNEQF
V: TRBV12-5; J: TRBJ1-2; length: 12; CDR3: ATGTGAANYGYT